This T cell receptor (beta chain) was retrieved from a study of blood T cell repertoires in COVID-19. The method was immunoSEQ multiplex PCR; TCRdb's version includes in-frame clones alone and lacks a portion of them. Among hundreds of thousands of clones listed, around nine tenths were seen once. V lost 4 bases, J lost 5 bases, and 23 bases lay in between. This CDR3 is built from 17 residues. Germline CDR1 and CDR2: SGHRS and YFSETQ. J is TRBJ2-3 and V is TRBV5-1; D might be TRBD2 (5 bases). The origin of this receptor is a woman between 18 and 29 years old who had recovered from COVID-19. The sequenced sample consisted of peripheral blood. CDR3 region: CASSAFGDPSTEDTQYF. The CDR3 nucleotides are TGCGCCAGCAGCGCATTCGGAGACCCTAGCACCGAAGATACGCAGTATTTT.